Below, 8 T cell receptor beta chains from the same sample are listed, as sequenced in a study of T cell repertoires in cytomegalovirus infection. Antigens of these TCRs are unknown. MiXCR, run by TCRdb on the reads, gives a single entry per CDR3 protein. The data contain 450,000 to 550,000 distinct CDR3 sequences, approximately 40% of them singletons. The sample in question was cultured PBMCs, obtained from culture after CMV antigen stimulation. Receptor source: a human donor in good health (CMV status not recorded). Some clones in this sample may be carry-over from other donors' samples.

This clonotype occurred a few times. The V call is TRBV10-3, the J call TRBJ1-5, with D unresolved. Trimming cost V 6 bases and J 0 bases, with 6 bases left between them. The CDR3 is made up of 13 amino acids. From germline, CDR1 is ENHRY and CDR2 SYGVKD. The CDR3 protein is CAISQNSNQPQHF. CDR3 in DNA: TGTGCCATCAGCCAGAATAGCAATCAGCCCCAGCATTTT.

The rearrangement uses TRBV20-1 and TRBJ2-1; 9 bases fit TRBD2. Per germline, CDR1 DFQATT and CDR2 SNEGSKA (reference sequence). With 6 bases clipped from V and 4 bases from J, the junction kept 19 bases outside the gene matches. CDR3 length: 18 residues. In DNA, the CDR3 is TGCAGTGCCCTAGGCGGGGGCGGGAGGGCCCCGGGGTACAATGAGCAGTTCTTC. Translated, it gives CSALGGGGRAPGYNEQFF.

DNA for the CDR3: TGTGCCAGCAGTTTCGAGGGAGGCCCCCACAATGAGCAGTTCTTC. Its translation: CASSFEGGPHNEQFF. V gene TRBV27 combines with J gene TRBJ2-1, with D tentatively TRBD2 (6 bases). CDR3 size: 15 residues. The germline gives CDR1 MNHEY, CDR2 SMNVEV (reference sequence). V lost 3 bases and J lost 5, with 14 bases in between.

This clonotype was counted between two and nine times. The chain recombines TRBV7-8 with TRBJ2-5; D may be TRBD2 (5 bases). The germline V gene encodes CDR1 SGHVS and CDR2 FQNEAQ. V shed 0 bases and J shed 4 bases, with 18 bases lying between them. This CDR3 comprises 17 residues. The CDR3 nucleotides read TGTGCCAGCAGCTTAGCGCCAATGGGGAATGAGGGAGAGACCCAGTACTTC. Encoded protein: CASSLAPMGNEGETQYF.

This clonotype came up a few times. This chain uses TRBV7-2 with TRBJ2-7, with 9 bases fitting TRBD2. The ends lost 5 bases at V and 6 bases at J; junction bases unmatched: 11. From germline, CDR1 is SGHTA and CDR2 FQGNSA. The CDR3 has 15 amino acids. The DNA of the CDR3 is TGTGCCAGCAGCCAAACCTTAGCGGGAGCGGCCGAGCAGTACTTC. As protein: CASSQTLAGAAEQYF.

The chain employs TRBV19 and TRBJ2-1; 16 bases match TRBD2. Germline V CDR1 and CDR2: LNHDA, SQIVND (reference sequence). CDR3 length: 19 amino acids. Trimming at V came to 7 bases and at J to 8 bases, leaving 17 bases not matched to a gene. The CDR3 sequence is CASTPLPPGLAGGRDEQFF. CDR3 bases: TGTGCCAGTACCCCGCTGCCCCCGGGACTAGCGGGAGGGCGGGATGAGCAGTTCTTC.

This clonotype has a handful of counts. The V call is TRBV7-6, the J call TRBJ2-3; possibly TRBD1 or TRBD2 for D (6 bases each). Germline assignment: CDR1 SGHVS and CDR2 FNYEAQ. This CDR3 is built from 16 residues. Trimming removed 5 bases at V and 3 bases at J, with 18 bases between. As DNA, the CDR3 is TGTGCCAGCAGCCTCGCCGTGGGGGGCCGTACAGATACGCAGTATTTT. It codes for CASSLAVGGRTDTQYF.

This clonotype appeared a few times. This chain joins TRBV30 and TRBJ2-2; 14 positions agree with TRBD2. V trimming: 0 bases; J trimming: 5 bases; junction bases outside the gene matches: 5. Germline values: CDR1 GTSNPN, CDR2 SVGIG (reference sequence). This CDR3 is 17 amino acids long. CDR3 coding DNA: TGTGCCTGGAGTGTACAGAGGACTAGCGGGAGGACCGGGGAGCTGTTTTTT. Protein product: CAWSVQRTSGRTGELFF.